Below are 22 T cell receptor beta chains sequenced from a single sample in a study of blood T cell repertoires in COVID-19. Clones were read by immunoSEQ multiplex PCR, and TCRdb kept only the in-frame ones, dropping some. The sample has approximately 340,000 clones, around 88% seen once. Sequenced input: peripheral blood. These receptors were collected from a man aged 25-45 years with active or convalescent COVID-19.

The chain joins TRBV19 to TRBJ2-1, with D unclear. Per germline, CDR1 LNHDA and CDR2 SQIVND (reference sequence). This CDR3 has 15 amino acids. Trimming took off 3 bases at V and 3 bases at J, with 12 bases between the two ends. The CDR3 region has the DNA TGTGCCAGTAGTATGAGCCCCATGCTCTACAATGAGCAGTTCTTC. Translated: CASSMSPMLYNEQFF.

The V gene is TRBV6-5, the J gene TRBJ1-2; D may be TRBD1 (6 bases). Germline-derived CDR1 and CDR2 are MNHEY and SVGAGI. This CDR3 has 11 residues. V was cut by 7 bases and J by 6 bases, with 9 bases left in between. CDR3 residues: CASITGNGYTF. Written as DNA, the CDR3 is TGTGCCAGCATTACAGGGAATGGCTACACCTTC.

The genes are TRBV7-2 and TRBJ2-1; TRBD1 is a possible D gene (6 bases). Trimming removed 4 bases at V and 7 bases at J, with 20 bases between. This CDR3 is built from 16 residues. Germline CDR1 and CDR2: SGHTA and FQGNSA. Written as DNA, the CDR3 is TGTGCCAGCAGCTCCTCCGGGACACCCCTTTTTAATGAGCAGTTCTTC. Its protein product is CASSSSGTPLFNEQFF.

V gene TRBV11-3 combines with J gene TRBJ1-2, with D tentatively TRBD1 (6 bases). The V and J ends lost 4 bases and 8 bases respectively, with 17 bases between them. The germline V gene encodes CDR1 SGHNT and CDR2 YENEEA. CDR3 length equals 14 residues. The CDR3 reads CASSSLRGAQGYTF. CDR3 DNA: TGTGCCAGCAGCTCCCTTCGGGGGGCGCAAGGCTACACCTTC.

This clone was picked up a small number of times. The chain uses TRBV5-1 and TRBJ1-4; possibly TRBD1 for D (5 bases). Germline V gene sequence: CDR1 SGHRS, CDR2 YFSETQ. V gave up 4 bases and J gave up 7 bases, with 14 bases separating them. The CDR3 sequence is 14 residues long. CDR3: CASSPRDFPEKLFF. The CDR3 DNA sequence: TGCGCCAGCAGCCCCAGGGATTTCCCTGAAAAACTGTTTTTT.

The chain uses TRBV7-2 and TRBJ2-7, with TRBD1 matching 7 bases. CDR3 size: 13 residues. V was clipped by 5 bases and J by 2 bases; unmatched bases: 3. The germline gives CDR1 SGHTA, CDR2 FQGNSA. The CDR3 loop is CASSKGTAYEQYF. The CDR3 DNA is TGTGCCAGCAGCAAAGGGACAGCCTACGAGCAGTACTTC.

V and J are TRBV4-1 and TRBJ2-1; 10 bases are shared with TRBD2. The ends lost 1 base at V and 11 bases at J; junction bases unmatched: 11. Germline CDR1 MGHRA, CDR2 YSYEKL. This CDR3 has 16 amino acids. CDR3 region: CASSQGGLAGELKQFF. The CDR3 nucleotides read TGCGCCAGCAGCCAAGGAGGGCTAGCGGGGGAGCTTAAGCAGTTCTTC.

CDR3 bases: TGTGCCAGCAGCCTCGACGGGTCCCAAGAGACCCAGTACTTC. This translates into CASSLDGSQETQYF. The chain recombines TRBV7-2 with TRBJ2-5; no definite D call. Trimming left V 5 bases short and J 1 base short, with 11 bases between. In germline, CDR1 is SGHTA, CDR2 FQGNSA. This CDR3 spans 14 amino acids.

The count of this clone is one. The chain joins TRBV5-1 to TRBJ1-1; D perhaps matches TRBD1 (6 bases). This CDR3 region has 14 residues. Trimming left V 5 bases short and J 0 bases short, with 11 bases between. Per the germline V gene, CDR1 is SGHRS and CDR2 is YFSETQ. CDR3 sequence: CASRLDSMNTEAFF. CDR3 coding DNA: TGCGCCAGCAGACTGGACAGCATGAACACTGAAGCTTTCTTT.

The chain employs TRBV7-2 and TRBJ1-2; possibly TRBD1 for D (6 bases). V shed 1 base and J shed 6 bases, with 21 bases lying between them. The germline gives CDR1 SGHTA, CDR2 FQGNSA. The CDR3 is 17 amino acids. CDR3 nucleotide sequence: TGTGCCAGCAGCTTAGGTGGTTCAGGGGCCTTAACGAATGGCTACACCTTC. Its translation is CASSLGGSGALTNGYTF.

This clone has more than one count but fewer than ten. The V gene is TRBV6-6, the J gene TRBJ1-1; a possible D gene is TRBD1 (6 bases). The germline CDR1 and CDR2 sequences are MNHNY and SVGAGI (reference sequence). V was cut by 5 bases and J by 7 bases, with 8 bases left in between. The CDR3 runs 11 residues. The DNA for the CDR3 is TGTGCCAGCAGTCTCAGGGGTGAAGCTTTCTTT. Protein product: CASSLRGEAFF.

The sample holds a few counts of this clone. CDR3 in DNA: TGTGCCAGCAGCTTACTAGCGGGGGGTAGCACAGATACGCAGTATTTT. Translation: CASSLLAGGSTDTQYF. The rearrangement links TRBV7-3 to TRBJ2-3; 11 bases are shared with TRBD2. CDR1 is SGHTA and CDR2 is FQGTGA in the germline V gene. This CDR3 has 16 amino acids. With V trimmed by 2 bases and J by 0 bases, 1 base remained unmatched.

The CDR3: CASSREPGQLPYYGYTF. The CDR3 bases are TGTGCCAGCAGCCGAGAACCGGGACAGCTGCCCTACTATGGCTACACCTTC. The chain uses TRBV7-8 and TRBJ1-2, with TRBD1 identical over 7 bases. Per germline, CDR1 SGHVS and CDR2 FQNEAQ. The CDR3 covers 17 residues. The V and J ends lost 5 bases and 3 bases, in that order; junction bases with no gene match: 15. Combining the CDR3 with reference TRBV7-8 and TRBJ1-2 gives the whole variable domain GAGVSQSPRYKVAKRGQDVALRCDPISGHVSLFWYQQALGQGPEFLTYFQNEAQLDKSGLPSDRFFAERPEGSVSTLKIQRTQQEDSAVYLCASSREPGQLPYYGYTFGSGTRLTVV.

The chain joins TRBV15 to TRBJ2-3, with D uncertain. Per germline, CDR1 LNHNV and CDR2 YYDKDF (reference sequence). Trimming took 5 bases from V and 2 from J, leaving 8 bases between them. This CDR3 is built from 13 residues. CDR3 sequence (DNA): TGTGCCACCAGCCCAGTTTTCACAGATACGCAGTATTTT. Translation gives CATSPVFTDTQYF. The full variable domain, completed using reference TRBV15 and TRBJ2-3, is DAMVIQNPRYQVTQFGKPVTLSCSQTLNHNVMYWYQQKSSQAPKLLFHYYDKDFNNEADTPDNFQSRRPNTSFCFLDIRSPGLGDTAMYLCATSPVFTDTQYFGPGTRLTVL.

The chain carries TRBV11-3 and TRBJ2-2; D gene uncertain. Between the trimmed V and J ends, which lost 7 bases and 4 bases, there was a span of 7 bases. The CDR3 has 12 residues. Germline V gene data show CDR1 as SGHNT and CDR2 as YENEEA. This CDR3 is CASTASTGELFF. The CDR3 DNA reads TGTGCCAGCACCGCGAGCACCGGGGAGCTGTTTTTT. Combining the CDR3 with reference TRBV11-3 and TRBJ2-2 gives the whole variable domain EAGVVQSPRYKIIEKKQPVAFWCNPISGHNTLYWYLQNLGQGPELLIRYENEEAVDDSQLPKDRFSAERLKGVDSTLKIQPAELGDSAVYLCASTASTGELFFGEGSRLTVL.

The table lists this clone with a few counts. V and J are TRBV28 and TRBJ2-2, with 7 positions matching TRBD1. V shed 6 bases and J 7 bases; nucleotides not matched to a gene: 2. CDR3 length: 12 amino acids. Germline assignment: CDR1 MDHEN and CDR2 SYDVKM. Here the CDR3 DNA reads TGTGCCAGCAGGACAGGGTACGGGGAGCTGTTTTTT. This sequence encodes CASRTGYGELFF.

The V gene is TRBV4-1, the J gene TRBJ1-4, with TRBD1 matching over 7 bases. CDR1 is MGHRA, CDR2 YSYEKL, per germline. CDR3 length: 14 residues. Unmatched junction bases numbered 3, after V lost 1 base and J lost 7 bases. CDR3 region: CASSQGTGFEKLFF. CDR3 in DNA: TGCGCCAGCAGCCAAGGGACAGGATTTGAAAAACTGTTTTTT.

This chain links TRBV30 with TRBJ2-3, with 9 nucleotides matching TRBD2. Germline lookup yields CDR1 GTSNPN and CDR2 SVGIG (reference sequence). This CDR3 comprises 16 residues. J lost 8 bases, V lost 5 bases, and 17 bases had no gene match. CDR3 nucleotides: TGTGCCTGGTACCAACCCGGGACTAGCCTATACGGTACGCAGTATTTT. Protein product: CAWYQPGTSLYGTQYF.

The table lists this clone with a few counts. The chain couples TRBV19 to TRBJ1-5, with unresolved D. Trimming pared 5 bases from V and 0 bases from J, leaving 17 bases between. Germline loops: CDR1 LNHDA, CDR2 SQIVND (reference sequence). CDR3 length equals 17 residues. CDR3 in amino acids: CASSELGRIYSNQPQHF. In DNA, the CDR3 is TGTGCCAGTAGTGAACTGGGCAGAATCTATAGCAATCAGCCCCAGCATTTT.

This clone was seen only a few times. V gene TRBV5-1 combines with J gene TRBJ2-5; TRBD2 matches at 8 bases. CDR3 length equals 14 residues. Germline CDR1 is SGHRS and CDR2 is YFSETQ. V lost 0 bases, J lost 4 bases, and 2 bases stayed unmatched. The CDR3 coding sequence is TGCGCCAGCAGCTTGGCCGGGGGGGCAGAGACCCAGTACTTC. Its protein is CASSLAGGAETQYF.

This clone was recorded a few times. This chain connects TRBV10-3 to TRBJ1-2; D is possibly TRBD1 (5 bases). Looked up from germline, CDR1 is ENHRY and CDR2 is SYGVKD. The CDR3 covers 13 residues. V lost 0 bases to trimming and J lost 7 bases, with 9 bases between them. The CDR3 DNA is TGTGCCATCAGTGAGTCGGAGGGGTTTGGCTACACCTTC. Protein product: CAISESEGFGYTF.

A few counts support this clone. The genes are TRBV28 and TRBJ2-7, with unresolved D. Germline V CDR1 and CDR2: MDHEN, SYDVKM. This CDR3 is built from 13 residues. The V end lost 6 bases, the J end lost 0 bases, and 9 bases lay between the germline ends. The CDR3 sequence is CASRDISSYEQYF. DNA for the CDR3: TGTGCCAGCAGAGACATATCCTCCTACGAGCAGTACTTC.